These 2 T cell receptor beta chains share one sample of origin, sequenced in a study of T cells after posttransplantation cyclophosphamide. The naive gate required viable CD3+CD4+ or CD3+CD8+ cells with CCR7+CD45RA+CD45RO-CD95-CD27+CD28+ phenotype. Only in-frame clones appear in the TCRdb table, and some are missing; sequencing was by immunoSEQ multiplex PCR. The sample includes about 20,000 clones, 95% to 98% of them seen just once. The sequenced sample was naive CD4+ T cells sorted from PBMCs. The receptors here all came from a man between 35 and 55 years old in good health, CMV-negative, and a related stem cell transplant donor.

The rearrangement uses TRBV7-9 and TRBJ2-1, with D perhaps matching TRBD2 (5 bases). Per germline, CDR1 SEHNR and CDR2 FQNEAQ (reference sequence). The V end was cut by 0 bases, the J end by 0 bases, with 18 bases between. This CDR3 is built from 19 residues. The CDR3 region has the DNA TGTGCCAGCAGCTTAGCGCGAGGGCGGAGTGTCATCTCCTACAATGAGCAGTTCTTC. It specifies CASSLARGRSVISYNEQFF.

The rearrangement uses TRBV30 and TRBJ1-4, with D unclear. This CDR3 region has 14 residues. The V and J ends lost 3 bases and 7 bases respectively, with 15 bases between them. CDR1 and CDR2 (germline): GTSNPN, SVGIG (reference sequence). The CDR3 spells CAWRNPGDGEKLFF. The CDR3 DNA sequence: TGTGCCTGGAGGAATCCGGGAGACGGTGAAAAACTGTTTTTT. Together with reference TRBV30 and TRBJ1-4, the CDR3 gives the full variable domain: SQTIHQWPATLVQPVGSPLSLECTVEGTSNPNLYWYRQAAGRGLQLLFYSVGIGQISSEVPQNLSASRPQDRQFILSSKKLLLSDSGFYLCAWRNPGDGEKLFFGSGTQLSVL.